Following are 6 T cell receptor beta chains from one sample sequenced in a study of control samples from healthy donors and cancer patients. Profiling relied on immunoSEQ multiplex PCR, and the TCRdb table lists in-frame clones only, not all of them. The data contain 150,000 to 200,000 clones, about 90% of them singletons. The material sequenced was blood. These receptors came from a man aged 25 to 45 in good health.

The chain combines TRBV18 with TRBJ1-2, with D tentatively TRBD1 (5 bases). CDR1 KGHSH and CDR2 LQKENI come from the germline V gene. The CDR3 has 16 amino acids. V lost 1 base, J lost 3 bases, and 15 bases lay in between. CDR3 residues: CASSPQGPGRDYGYTF. Written as DNA, the CDR3 is TGTGCCAGCTCACCACAAGGGCCCGGCAGGGACTATGGCTACACCTTC.

The chain combines TRBV6-5 with TRBJ2-4; possible D gene TRBD2, 6 bases. V was pared by 4 bases and J by 0 bases, with 13 bases between. Germline CDR1 and CDR2: MNHEY and SVGAGI. The CDR3 totals 16 residues. In nucleotides, the CDR3 is TGTGCCAGCAGTTCCTCGGGACTCGCAGCCAAAAACATTCAGTACTTC. Protein product: CASSSSGLAAKNIQYF.

The chain is built from TRBV7-9 and TRBJ1-5; D is unclear. The CDR3 extends over 16 amino acids. V was cut by 1 base and J by 0 bases, with 10 bases left in between. The V gene's germline CDR1 is SEHNR and CDR2 FQNEAQ (reference sequence). CDR3: CASSLGAGRSNQPQHF. In DNA, the CDR3 is TGTGCCAGCAGCTTAGGAGCAGGACGTAGCAATCAGCCCCAGCATTTT. The full variable domain, completed using reference TRBV7-9 and TRBJ1-5, is DTGVSQNPRHKITKRGQNVTFRCDPISEHNRLYWYRQTLGQGPEFLTYFQNEAQLEKSRLLSDRFSAERPKGSFSTLEIQRTEQGDSAMYLCASSLGAGRSNQPQHFGDGTRLSIL.

V gene TRBV19 combines with J gene TRBJ1-6; unclear D gene. The CDR3 has 13 residues. Looked up from germline, CDR1 is LNHDA and CDR2 is SQIVND (reference sequence). V was shortened by 1 base and J by 12 bases, with 10 bases between the two germline ends. CDR3 amino acids: CASSIATVEPLHF. CDR3 nucleotide sequence: TGTGCCAGTAGTATAGCAACGGTCGAACCCCTCCACTTT.

This rearrangement joins TRBV5-4 to TRBJ1-4; D is unresolved. There are 14 residues in the CDR3. Germline V CDR1 and CDR2: SGHNT, YYREEE (reference sequence). Trimming pared 1 base from V and 1 base from J, leaving 5 bases between. The CDR3 protein is CASSLRETNEKLFF. The CDR3 coding sequence is TGTGCCAGCAGCTTGCGGGAAACTAATGAAAAACTGTTTTTT.

The chain is built from TRBV19 and TRBJ2-5, with TRBD2 as a possible D gene (6 bases). CDR1 and CDR2 from the germline V gene are LNHDA and SQIVND (reference sequence). The CDR3 is 13 residues long. V lost 4 bases and J 3 bases, leaving 9 bases between the germline ends. CDR3 nucleotide sequence: TGTGCCAGTAGTAGGGCGGGGAAAGAGACCCAGTACTTC. Amino acid sequence: CASSRAGKETQYF.